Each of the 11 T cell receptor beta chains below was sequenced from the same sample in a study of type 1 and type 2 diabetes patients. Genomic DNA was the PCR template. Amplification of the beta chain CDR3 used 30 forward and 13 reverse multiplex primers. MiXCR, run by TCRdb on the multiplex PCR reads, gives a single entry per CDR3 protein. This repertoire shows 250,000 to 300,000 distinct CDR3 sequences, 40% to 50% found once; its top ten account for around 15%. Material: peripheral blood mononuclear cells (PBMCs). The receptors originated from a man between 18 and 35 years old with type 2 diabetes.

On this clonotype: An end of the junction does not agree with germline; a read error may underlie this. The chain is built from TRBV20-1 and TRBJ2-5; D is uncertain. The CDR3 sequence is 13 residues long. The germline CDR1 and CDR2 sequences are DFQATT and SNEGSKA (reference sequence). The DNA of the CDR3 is TGCAGTGCCTCGCGGTCGGACGGTGAGACCCCGTACTTC. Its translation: CSASRSDGETPYF.

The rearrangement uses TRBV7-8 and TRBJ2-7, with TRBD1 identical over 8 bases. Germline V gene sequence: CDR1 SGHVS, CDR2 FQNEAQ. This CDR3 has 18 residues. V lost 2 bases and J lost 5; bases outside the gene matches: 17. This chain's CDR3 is CASSLSPPEDREVHEQYF. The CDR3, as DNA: TGTGCCAGCAGCTTAAGTCCCCCAGAGGACAGGGAAGTCCACGAGCAGTACTTC.

The CDR3 DNA follows: TGTGCCAGCAGCCCTCCAGCGTCTCAAGAAGCTTTCTTT. Translation: CASSPPASQEAFF. The chain combines TRBV13 with TRBJ1-1, with D unclear. The CDR3 has 13 amino acids. Germline V lookup: CDR1 PRHDT, CDR2 FYEKMQ (reference sequence). V lost 5 bases, J lost 8 bases, and 15 bases lay in between.

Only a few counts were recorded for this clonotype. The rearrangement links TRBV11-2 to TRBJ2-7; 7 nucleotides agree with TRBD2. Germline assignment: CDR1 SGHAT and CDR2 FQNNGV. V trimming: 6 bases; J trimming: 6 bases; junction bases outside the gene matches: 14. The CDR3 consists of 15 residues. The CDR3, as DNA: TGTGCCAGCAGGCGCGGGGGACCCGGGGTTGTCGAGCAGTACTTC. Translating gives CASRRGGPGVVEQYF.

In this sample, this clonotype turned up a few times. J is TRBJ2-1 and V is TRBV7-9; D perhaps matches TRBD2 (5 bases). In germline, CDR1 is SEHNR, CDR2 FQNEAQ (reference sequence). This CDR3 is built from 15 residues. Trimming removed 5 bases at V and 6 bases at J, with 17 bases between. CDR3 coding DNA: TGTGCCAGCAGCCACTGGACTGCCCTACCCAATGAGCAGTTCTTC. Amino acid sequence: CASSHWTALPNEQFF.

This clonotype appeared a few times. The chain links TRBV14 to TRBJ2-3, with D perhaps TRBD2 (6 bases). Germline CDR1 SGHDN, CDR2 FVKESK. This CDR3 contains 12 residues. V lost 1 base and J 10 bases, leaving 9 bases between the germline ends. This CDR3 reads CASSQVAAAQYF. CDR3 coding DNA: TGTGCCAGCAGCCAAGTAGCGGCGGCGCAGTATTTT.

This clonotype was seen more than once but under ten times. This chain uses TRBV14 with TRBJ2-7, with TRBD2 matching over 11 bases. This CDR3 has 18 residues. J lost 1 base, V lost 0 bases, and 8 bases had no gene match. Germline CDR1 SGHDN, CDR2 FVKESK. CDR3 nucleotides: TGTGCCAGCAGCCAAGATAAGTCTAGCGGGAGGTTATCCTACGAGCAGTACTTC. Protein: CASSQDKSSGRLSYEQYF.

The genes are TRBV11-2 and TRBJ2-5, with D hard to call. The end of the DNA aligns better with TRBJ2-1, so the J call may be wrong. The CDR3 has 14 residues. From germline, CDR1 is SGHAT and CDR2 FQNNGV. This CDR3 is CASSSAVWGNEQFF. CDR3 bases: TGTGCCAGCAGCTCCGCCGTGTGGGGCAATGAGCAGTTCTTC.

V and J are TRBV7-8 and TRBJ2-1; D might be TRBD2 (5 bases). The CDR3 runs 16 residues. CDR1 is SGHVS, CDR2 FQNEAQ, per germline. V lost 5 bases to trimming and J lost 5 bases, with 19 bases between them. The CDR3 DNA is TGTGCCAGCAGCACCCCTAGCTCGCGCGAAAACAATGAGCAGTTCTTC. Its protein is CASSTPSSRENNEQFF.

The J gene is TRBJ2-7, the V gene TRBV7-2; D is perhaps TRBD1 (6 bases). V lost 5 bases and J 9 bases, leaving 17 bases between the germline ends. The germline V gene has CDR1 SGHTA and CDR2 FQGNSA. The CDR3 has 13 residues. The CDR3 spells CASSAQQGWGQYF. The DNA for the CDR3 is TGTGCCAGCAGCGCTCAACAGGGTTGGGGGCAGTACTTC.

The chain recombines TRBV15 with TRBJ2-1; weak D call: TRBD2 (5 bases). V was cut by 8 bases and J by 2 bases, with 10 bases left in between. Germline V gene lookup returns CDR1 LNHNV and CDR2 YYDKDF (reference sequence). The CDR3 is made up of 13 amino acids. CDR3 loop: CATGRGTYNEQFF. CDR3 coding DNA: TGTGCCACCGGCCGGGGTACCTACAATGAGCAGTTCTTC.